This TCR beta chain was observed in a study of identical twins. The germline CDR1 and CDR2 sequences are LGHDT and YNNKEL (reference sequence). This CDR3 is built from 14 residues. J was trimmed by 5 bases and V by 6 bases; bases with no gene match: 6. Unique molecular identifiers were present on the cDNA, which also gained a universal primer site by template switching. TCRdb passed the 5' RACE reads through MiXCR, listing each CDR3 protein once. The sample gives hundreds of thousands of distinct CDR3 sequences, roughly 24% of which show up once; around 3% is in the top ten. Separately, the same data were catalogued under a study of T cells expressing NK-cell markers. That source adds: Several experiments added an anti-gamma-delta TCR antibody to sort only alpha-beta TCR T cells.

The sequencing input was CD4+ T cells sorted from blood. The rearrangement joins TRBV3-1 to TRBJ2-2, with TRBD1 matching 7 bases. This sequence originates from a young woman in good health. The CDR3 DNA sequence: TGTGCCAGCAGGACAGGGTATCGAACCGGGGAGCTGTTTTTT. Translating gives CASRTGYRTGELFF.